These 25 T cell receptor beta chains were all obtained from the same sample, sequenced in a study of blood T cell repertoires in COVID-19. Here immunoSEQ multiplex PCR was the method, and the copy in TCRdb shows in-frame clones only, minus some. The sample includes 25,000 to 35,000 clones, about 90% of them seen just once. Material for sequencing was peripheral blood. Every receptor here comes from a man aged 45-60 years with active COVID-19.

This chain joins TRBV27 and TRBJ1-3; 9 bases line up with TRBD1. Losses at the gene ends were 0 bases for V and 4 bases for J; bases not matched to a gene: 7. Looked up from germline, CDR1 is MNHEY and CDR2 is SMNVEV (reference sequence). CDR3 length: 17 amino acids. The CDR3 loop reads CASSLSNRGHPGNTIYF. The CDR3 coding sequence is TGTGCCAGCAGTTTATCCAACAGGGGGCATCCCGGAAACACCATATATTTT.

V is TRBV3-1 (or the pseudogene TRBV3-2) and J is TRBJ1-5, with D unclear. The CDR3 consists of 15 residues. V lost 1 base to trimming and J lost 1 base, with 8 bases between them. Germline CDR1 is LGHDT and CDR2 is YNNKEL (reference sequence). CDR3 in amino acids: CASSQGQASNQPQHF. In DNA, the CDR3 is TGTGCCAGCAGCCAAGGCCAGGCAAGCAATCAGCCCCAGCATTTT.

The CDR3 sequence is CASSAEGRSDGYTF. CDR3 sequence (DNA): TGTGCCAGCAGTGCGGAGGGCCGCTCGGACGGCTACACCTTC. The chain carries TRBV2 and TRBJ1-2; no clear D. Germline V lookup: CDR1 SNHLY, CDR2 FYNNEI. V lost 4 bases, J lost 8 bases, and 17 bases lay in between. This CDR3 spans 14 amino acids.

The CDR3 DNA is TGTGCCAGCAGCTTAATAGGGGACGAGCAGTACTTC. Translation: CASSLIGDEQYF. The chain couples TRBV7-3 to TRBJ2-7; TRBD1 is a possible D gene (5 bases). Trimming cost V 1 base and J 5 bases, with 6 bases left between them. The germline V gene encodes CDR1 SGHTA and CDR2 FQGTGA. The CDR3 is 12 amino acids. Full variable domain (outside the CDR3, taken from reference TRBV7-3 and TRBJ2-7): GAGVSQTPSNKVTEKGKYVELRCDPISGHTALYWYRQSLGQGPEFLIYFQGTGAADDSGLPNDRFFAVRPEGSVSTLKIQRTERGDSAVYLCASSLIGDEQYFGPGTRLTVT.

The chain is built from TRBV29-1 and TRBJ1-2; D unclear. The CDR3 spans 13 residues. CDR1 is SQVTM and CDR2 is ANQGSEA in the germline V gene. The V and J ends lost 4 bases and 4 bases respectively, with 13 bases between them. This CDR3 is CSVGSSRIYGYTF. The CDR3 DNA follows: TGCAGCGTTGGTTCTAGCCGGATCTATGGCTACACCTTC.

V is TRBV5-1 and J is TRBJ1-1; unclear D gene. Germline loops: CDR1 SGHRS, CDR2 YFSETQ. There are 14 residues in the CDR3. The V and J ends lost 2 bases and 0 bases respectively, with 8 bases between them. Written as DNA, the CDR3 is TGCGCCAGCAGCTTCGCAGCGATGAACACTGAAGCTTTCTTT. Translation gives CASSFAAMNTEAFF.

The CDR3 DNA follows: TGCGCCAGCAGCATCCGACAGAGGAACACCGGGGAGCTGTTTTTT. This encodes CASSIRQRNTGELFF. This chain uses TRBV5-1 with TRBJ2-2, with TRBD1 as a possible D gene (5 bases). With 4 bases removed from V and 1 base from J, the gap between germline ends came to 11 bases. The CDR3 runs to 15 residues. Germline V CDR1 and CDR2: SGHRS, YFSETQ.

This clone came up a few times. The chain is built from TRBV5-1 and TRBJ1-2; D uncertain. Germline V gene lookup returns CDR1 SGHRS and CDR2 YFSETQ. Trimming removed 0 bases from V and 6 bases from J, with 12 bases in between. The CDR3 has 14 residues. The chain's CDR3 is CASSLDLYANGYTF. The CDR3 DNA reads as TGCGCCAGCAGCTTGGACCTCTACGCCAATGGCTACACCTTC.

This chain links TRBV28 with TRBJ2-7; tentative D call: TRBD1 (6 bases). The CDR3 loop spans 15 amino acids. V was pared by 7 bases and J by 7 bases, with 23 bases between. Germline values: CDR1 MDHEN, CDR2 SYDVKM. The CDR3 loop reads CASTETGTSYGEQYF. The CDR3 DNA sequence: TGTGCCAGCACCGAAACAGGGACAAGCTATGGGGAGCAGTACTTC.

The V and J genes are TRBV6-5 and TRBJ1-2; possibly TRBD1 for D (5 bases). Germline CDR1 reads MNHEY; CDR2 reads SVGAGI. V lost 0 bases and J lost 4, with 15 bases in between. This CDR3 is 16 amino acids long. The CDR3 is CASSYSLREGRYGYTF. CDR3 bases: TGTGCCAGCAGTTACTCGCTCAGGGAAGGGCGCTATGGCTACACCTTC.

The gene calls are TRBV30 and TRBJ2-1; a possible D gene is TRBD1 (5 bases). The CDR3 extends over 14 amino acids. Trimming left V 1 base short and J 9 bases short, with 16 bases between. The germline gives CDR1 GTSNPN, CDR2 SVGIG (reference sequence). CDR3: CAWSGGWTGGEQFF. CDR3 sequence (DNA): TGTGCCTGGAGTGGGGGCTGGACGGGTGGTGAGCAGTTCTTC.

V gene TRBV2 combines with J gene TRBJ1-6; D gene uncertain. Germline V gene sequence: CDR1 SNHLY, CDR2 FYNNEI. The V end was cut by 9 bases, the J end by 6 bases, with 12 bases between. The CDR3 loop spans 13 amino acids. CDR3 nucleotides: TGTGCCAGGGCAGCGGAGAGTAATTCACCCCTCCACTTT. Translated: CARAAESNSPLHF.

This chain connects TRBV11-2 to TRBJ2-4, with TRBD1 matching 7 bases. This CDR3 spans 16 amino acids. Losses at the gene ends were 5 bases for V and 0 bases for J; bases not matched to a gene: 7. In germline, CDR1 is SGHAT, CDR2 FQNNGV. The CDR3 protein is CASSRSGGLAKNIQYF. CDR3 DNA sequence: TGTGCCAGCAGCCGGTCAGGGGGTCTAGCCAAAAACATTCAGTACTTC.

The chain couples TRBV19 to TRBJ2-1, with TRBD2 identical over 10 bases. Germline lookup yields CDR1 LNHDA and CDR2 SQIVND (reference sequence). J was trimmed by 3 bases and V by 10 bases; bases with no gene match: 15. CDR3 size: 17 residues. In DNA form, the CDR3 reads TGTGCCACCTCTGGAAGCGGGAGGGCCGGCCTCTACAATGAGCAGTTCTTC. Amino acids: CATSGSGRAGLYNEQFF. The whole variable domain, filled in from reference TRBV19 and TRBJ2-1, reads DGGITQSPKYLFRKEGQNVTLSCEQNLNHDAMYWYRQDPGQGLRLIYYSQIVNDFQKGDIAEGYSVSREKKESFPLTVTSAQKNPTAFYLCATSGSGRAGLYNEQFFGPGTRLTVL.

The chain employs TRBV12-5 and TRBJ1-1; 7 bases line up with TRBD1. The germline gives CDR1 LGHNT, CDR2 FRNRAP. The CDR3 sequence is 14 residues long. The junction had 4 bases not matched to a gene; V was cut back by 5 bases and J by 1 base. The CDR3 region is CASGRGRGNTEAFF. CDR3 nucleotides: TGTGCTAGTGGTAGGGGGCGGGGGAACACTGAAGCTTTCTTT.

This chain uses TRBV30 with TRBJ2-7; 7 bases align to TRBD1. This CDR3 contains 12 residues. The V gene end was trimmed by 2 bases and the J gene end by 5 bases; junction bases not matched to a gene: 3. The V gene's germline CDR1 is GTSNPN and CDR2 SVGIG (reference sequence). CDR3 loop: CAWSLQGNEQYF. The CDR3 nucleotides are TGTGCCTGGAGTTTACAGGGGAACGAGCAGTACTTC.

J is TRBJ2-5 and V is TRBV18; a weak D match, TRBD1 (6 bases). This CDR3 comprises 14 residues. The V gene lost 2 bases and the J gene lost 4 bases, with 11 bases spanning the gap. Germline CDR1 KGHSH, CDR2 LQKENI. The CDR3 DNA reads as TGTGCCAGCTCACCAGGGCAGGGGAGAGAGACCCAGTACTTC. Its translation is CASSPGQGRETQYF.

The CDR3, as DNA: TGTGCCAGCAGCTTAGGAGGGCCGCTCACAGATACGCAGTATTTT. Translating it yields CASSLGGPLTDTQYF. The chain links TRBV7-8 to TRBJ2-3, with D perhaps matching TRBD2 (5 bases). This CDR3 spans 15 amino acids. CDR1 and CDR2 (germline): SGHVS, FQNEAQ. The V gene lost 1 base and the J gene lost 2 bases, with 10 bases spanning the gap.

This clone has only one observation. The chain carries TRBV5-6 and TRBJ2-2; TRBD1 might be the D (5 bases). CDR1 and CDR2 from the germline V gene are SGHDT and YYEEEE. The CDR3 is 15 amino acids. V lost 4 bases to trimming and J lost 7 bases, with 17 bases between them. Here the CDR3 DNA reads TGTGCCAGCAGCCCCAGGGTGAATCACGTCGGGGAGCTGTTTTTT. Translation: CASSPRVNHVGELFF. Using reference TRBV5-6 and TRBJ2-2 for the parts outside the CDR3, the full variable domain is DAGVTQSPTHLIKTRGQQVTLRCSPKSGHDTVSWYQQALGQGPQFIFQYYEEEERQRGNFPDRFSGHQFPNYSSELNVNALLLGDSALYLCASSPRVNHVGELFFGEGSRLTVL.

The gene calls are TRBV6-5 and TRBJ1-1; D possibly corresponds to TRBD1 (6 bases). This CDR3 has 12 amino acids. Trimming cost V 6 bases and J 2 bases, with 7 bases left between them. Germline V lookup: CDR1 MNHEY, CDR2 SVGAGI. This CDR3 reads CASRQGNTEAFF. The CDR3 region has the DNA TGTGCCAGCAGACAGGGAAACACTGAAGCTTTCTTT.

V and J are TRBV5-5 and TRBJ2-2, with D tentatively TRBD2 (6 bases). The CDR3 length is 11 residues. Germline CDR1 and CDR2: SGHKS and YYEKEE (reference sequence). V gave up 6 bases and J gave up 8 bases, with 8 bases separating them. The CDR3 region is CASNGGGELFF. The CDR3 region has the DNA TGTGCCAGCAACGGGGGAGGGGAGCTGTTTTTT.

The CDR3 spells CASSTLDRDNEQFF. As DNA, the CDR3 is TGTGCCAGTAGTACTCTGGACAGGGACAATGAGCAGTTCTTC. The genes are TRBV19 and TRBJ2-1, with 8 bases lining up with TRBD1. CDR1 and CDR2 from the germline V gene are LNHDA and SQIVND (reference sequence). Unmatched junction bases numbered 4, after V lost 4 bases and J lost 5 bases. The CDR3 consists of 14 residues.

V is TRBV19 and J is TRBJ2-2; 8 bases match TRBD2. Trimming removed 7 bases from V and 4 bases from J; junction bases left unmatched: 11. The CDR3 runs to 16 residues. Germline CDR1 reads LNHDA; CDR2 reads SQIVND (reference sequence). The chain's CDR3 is CASTHRGGYGTGELFF. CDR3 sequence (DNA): TGTGCCAGTACCCATCGGGGGGGTTACGGCACCGGGGAGCTGTTTTTT.

The CDR3 DNA follows: TGCAGCGCTGCCCCCTCCGAGACAGGGGGCTTTGGATATGGCTACACCTTC. Protein sequence: CSAAPSETGGFGYGYTF. This chain links TRBV29-1 with TRBJ1-2, with TRBD1 matching over 10 bases. The germline gives CDR1 SQVTM, CDR2 ANQGSEA. This CDR3 region has 17 residues. J gave up 5 bases and V 7 bases, and 19 bases lay outside the gene matches.

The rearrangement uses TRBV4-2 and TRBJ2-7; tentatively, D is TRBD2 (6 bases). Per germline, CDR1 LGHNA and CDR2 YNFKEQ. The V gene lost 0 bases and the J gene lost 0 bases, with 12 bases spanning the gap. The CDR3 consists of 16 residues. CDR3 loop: CASSQETGAPSYEQYF. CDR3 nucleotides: TGTGCCAGCAGCCAAGAAACGGGAGCGCCCTCCTACGAGCAGTACTTC.